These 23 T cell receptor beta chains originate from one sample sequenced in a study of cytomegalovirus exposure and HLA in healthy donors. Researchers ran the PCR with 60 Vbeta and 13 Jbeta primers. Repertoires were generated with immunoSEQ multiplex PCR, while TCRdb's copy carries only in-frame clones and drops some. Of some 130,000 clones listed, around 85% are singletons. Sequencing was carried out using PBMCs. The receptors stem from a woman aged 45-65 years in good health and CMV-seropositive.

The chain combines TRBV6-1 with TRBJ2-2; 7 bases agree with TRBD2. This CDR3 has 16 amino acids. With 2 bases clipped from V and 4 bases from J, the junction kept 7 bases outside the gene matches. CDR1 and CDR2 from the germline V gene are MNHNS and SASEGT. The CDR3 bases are TGTGCCAGCAGTGAATGGGGGGGAAGAGGCACCGGGGAGCTGTTTTTT. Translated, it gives CASSEWGGRGTGELFF.

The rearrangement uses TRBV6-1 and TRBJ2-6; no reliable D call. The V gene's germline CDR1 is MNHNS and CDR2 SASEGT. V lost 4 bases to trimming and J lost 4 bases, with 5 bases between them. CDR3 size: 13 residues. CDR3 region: CASSASGANVLTF. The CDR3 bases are TGTGCCAGCAGTGCTTCCGGGGCCAACGTCCTGACTTTC.

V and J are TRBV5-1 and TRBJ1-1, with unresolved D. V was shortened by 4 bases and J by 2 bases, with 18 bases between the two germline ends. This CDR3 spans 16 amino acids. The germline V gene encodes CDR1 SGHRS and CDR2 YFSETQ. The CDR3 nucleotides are TGCGCCAGCAGCACCGGGAGGAGCCCGTTTAACACTGAAGCTTTCTTT. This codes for CASSTGRSPFNTEAFF. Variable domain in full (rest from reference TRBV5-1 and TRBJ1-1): KAGVTQTPRYLIKTRGQQVTLSCSPISGHRSVSWYQQTPGQGLQFLFEYFSETQRNKGNFPGRFSGRQFSNSRSEMNVSTLELGDSALYLCASSTGRSPFNTEAFFGQGTRLTVV.

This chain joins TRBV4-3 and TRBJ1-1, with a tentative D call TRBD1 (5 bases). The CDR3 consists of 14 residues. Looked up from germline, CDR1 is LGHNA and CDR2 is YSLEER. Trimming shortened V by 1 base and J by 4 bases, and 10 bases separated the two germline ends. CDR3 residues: CASSQVGGGTEAFF. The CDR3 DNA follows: TGCGCCAGCAGCCAAGTTGGGGGGGGCACTGAAGCTTTCTTT.

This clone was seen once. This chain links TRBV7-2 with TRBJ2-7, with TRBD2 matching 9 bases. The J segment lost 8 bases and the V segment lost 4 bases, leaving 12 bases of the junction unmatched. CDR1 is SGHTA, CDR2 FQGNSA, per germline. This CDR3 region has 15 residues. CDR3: CASSSSPSGDSKQYF. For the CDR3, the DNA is TGTGCCAGCAGCTCCTCCCCTAGCGGGGATAGTAAGCAGTACTTC.

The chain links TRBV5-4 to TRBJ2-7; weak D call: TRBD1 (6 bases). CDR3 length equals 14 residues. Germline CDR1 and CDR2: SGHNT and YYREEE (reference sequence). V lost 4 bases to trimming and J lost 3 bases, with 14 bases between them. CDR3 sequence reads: CASSARDTSYEQYF. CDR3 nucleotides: TGTGCCAGCAGCGCTCGGGACACAAGCTACGAGCAGTACTTC. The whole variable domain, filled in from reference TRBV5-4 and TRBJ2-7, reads ETGVTQSPTHLIKTRGQQVTLRCSSQSGHNTVSWYQQALGQGPQFIFQYYREEENGRGNFPPRFSGLQFPNYSSELNVNALELDDSALYLCASSARDTSYEQYFGPGTRLTVT.

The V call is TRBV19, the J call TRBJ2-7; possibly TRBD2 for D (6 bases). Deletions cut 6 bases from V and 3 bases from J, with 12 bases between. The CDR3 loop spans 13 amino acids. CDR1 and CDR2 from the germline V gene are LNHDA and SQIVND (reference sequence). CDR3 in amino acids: CASSGGSLYEQYF. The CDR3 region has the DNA TGTGCCAGTAGCGGGGGATCACTCTACGAGCAGTACTTC.

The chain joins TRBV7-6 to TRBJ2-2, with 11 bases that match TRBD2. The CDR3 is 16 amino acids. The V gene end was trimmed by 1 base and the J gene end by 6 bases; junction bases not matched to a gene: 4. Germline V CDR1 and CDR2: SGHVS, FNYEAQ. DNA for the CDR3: TGTGCCAGCAGCTTAGACGTAGCGGGGGGGCCCGGGGAGCTGTTTTTT. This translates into CASSLDVAGGPGELFF.

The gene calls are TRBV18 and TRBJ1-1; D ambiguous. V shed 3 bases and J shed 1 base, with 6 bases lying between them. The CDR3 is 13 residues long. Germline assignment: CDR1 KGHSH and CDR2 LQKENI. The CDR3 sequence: CASSPAENTEAFF. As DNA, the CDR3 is TGTGCCAGCTCACCGGCGGAGAACACTGAAGCTTTCTTT. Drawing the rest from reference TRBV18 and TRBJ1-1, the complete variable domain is NAGVMQNPRHLVRRRGQEARLRCSPMKGHSHVYWYRQLPEEGLKFMVYLQKENIIDESGMPKERFSAEFPKEGPSILRIQQVVRGDSAAYFCASSPAENTEAFFGQGTRLTVV.

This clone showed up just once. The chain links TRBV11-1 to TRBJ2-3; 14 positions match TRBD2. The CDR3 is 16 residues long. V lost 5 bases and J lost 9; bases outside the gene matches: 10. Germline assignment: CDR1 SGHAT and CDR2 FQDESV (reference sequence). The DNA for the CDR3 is TGTGCCAGCAGCACCGGGACTAGCGGGGGTTTAAGCACGCAGTATTTT. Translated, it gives CASSTGTSGGLSTQYF.

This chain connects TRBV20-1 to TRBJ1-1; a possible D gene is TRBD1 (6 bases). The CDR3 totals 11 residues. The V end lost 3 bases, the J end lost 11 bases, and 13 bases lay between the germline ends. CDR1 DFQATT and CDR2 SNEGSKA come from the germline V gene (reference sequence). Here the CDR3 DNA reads TGCAGTGCTAGTCGGGGGGGCCCGGCTTTCTTT. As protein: CSASRGGPAFF.

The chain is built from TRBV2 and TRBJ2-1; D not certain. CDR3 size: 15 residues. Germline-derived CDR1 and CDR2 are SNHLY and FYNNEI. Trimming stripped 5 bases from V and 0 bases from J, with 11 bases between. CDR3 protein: CASSPGASSYNEQFF. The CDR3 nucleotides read TGTGCCAGCAGTCCCGGAGCCTCCTCCTACAATGAGCAGTTCTTC.

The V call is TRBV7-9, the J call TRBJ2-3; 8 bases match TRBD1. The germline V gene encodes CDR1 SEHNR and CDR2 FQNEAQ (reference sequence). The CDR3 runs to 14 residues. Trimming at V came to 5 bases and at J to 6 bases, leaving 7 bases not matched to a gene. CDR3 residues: CASSLRTGRDTQYF. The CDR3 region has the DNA TGTGCCAGCAGCCTACGGACAGGGAGGGATACGCAGTATTTT.

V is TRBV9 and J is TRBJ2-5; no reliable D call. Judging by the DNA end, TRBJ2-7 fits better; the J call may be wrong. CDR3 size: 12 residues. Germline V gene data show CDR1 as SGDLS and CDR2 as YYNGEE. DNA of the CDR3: TGTGCCAGCAGCGGCGGCTCCTACGAGCAGTACTTC. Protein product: CASSGGSYEQYF.

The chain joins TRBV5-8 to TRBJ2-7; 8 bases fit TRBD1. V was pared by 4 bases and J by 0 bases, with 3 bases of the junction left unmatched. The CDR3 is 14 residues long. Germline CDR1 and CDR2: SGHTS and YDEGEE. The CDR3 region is CASSRQGLSYEQYF. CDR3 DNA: TGTGCCAGCAGCCGACAGGGGCTCTCCTACGAGCAGTACTTC. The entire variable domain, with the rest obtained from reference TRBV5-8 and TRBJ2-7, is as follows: EAGVTQSPTHLIKTRGQQATLRCSPISGHTSVYWYQQALGLGLQFLLWYDEGEERNRGNFPPRFSGRQFPNYSSELNVNALELEDSALYLCASSRQGLSYEQYFGPGTRLTVT.

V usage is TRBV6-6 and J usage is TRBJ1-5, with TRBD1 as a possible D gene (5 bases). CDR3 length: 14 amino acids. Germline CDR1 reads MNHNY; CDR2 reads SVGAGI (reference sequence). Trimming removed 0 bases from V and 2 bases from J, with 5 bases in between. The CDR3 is CASSYSGGNQPQHF. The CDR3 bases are TGTGCCAGCAGTTACTCAGGGGGCAATCAGCCCCAGCATTTT.

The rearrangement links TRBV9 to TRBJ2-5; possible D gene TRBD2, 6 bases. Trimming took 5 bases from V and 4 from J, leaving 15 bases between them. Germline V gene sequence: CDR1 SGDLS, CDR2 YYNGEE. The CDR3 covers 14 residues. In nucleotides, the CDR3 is TGTGCCAGCAGTGCCCATGTGGGGGGAGAGACCCAGTACTTC. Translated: CASSAHVGGETQYF.

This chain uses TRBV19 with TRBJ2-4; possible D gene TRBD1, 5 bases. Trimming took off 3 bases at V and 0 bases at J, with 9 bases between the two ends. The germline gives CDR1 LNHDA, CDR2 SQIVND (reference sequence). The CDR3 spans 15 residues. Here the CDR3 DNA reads TGTGCCAGTAGTATGGGGCAGCTAGCCAAAAACATTCAGTACTTC. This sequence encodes CASSMGQLAKNIQYF.

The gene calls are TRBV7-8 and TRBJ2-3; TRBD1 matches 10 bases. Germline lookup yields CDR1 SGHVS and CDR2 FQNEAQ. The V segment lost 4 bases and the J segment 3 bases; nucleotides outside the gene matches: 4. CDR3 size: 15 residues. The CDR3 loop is CASSSTDRGTDTQYF. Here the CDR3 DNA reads TGTGCCAGCAGCTCTACGGACAGGGGGACAGATACGCAGTATTTT.

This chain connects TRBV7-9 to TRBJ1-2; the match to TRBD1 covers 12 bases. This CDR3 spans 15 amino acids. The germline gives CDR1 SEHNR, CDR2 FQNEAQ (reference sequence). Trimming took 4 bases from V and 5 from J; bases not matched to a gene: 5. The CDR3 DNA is TGTGCCAGCAGCTCTGGGACAGGGGGCTGGTATGGCTACACCTTC. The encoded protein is CASSSGTGGWYGYTF.

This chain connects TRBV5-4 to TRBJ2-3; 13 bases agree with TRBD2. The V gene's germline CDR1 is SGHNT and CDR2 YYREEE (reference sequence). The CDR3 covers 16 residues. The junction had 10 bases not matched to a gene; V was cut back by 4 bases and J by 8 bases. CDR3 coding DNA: TGTGCCAGCAGCGCCGGGACTAGCGGGGATGGTGGTACGCAGTATTTT. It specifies CASSAGTSGDGGTQYF.

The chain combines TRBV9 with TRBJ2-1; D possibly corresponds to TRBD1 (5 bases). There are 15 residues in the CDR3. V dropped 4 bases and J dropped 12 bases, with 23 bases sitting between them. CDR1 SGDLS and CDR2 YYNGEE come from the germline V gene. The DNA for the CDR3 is TGTGCCAGCAGCTCCCAACCGACAGCCCAGAAGGTGCAGTTCTTC. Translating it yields CASSSQPTAQKVQFF. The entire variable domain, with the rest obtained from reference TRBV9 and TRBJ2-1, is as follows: DSGVTQTPKHLITATGQRVTLRCSPRSGDLSVYWYQQSLDQGLQFLIQYYNGEERAKGNILERFSAQQFPDLHSELNLSSLELGDSALYFCASSSQPTAQKVQFFGPGTRLTVL.

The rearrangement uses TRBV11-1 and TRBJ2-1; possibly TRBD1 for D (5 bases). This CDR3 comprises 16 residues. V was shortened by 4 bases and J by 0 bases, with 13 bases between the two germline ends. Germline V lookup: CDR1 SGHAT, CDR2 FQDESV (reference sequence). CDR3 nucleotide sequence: TGTGCCAGCAGCTCCGATAGGGGAAGCTCCTACAATGAGCAGTTCTTC. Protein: CASSSDRGSSYNEQFF.